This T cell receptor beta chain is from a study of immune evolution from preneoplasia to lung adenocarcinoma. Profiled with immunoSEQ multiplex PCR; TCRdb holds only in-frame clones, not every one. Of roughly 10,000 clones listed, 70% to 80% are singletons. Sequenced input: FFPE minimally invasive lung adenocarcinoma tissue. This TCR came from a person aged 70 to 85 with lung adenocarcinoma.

As DNA, the CDR3 is TGTGCCAGCAGCTTTCACGGAGGGGGGACAGCCTACGAGCAGTACTTC. As protein: CASSFHGGGTAYEQYF. This sequence joins TRBV5-5 and TRBJ2-7; D might be TRBD1 (7 bases). CDR1 is SGHKS and CDR2 is YYEKEE in the germline V gene (reference sequence). Trimming removed 2 bases at V and 2 bases at J, with 17 bases between. This CDR3 region has 16 residues. The variable domain in full, with the rest retrieved from reference TRBV5-5 and TRBJ2-7, is DAGVTQSPTHLIKTRGQQVTLRCSPISGHKSVSWYQQVLGQGPQFIFQYYEKEERGRGNFPDRFSARQFPNYSSELNVNALLLGDSALYLCASSFHGGGTAYEQYFGPGTRLTVT.